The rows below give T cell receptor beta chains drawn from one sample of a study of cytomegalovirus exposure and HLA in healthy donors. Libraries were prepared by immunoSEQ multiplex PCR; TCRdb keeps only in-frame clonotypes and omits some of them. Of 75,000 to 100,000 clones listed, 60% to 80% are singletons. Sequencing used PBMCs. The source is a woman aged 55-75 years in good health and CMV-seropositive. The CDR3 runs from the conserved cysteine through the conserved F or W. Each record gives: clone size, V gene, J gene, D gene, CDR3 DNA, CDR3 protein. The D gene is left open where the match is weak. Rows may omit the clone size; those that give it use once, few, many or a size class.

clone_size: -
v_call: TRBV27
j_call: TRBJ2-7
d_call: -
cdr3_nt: TGTGCCAGCCGCAGGGGAAATTTCTACGAGCAGTACTTC
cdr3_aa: CASRRGNFYEQYF

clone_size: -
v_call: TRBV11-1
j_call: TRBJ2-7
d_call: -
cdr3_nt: TGTGCCAGCAGCTCCCCACCGGCGGGGCAGTACTTC
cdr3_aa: CASSSPPAGQYF

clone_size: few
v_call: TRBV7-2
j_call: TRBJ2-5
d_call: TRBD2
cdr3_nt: TGTGCCAGCAGCCTCGTTAGCGGGACCCCCGGGACCCAGTACTTC
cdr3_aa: CASSLVSGTPGTQYF

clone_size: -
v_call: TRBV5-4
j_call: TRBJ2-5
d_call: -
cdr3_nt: TGTGCCAGCAGACTCACAGGGTCCAAGAGGACCCAGTACTTC
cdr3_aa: CASRLTGSKRTQYF

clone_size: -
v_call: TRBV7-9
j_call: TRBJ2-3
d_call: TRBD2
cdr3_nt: TGTGCCAGCAGCCGCCTGGGAGGGGCCCCCACAGATACGCAGTATTTT
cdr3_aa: CASSRLGGAPTDTQYF

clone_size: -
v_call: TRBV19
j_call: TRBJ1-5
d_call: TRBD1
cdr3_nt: TGTGCCAGTAGTCTTCCCCCAGGGGGCACTCAGCCCCAGCATTTT
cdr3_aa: CASSLPPGGTQPQHF

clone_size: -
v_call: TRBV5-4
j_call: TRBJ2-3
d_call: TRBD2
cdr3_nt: TGTGCCAGCAGCTTGAGAATGCTAGCGGGGGGAAACACAGATACGCAGTATTTT
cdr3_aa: CASSLRMLAGGNTDTQYF

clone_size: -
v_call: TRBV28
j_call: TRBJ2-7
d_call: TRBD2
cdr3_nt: TGTGCCAGCAGGCCGGGGACTAGCGGGACCGAGCAGTACTTC
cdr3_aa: CASRPGTSGTEQYF

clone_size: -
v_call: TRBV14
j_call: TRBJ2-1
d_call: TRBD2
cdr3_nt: TGTGCCAGCAGCCAATTAGCGGGTCCCTACAATGAGCAGTTCTTC
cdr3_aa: CASSQLAGPYNEQFF

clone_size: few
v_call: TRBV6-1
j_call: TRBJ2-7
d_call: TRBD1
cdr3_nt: TGTGCCAGCACTAGAGGGACAGGGGGCTCCTACGAGCAGTACTTC
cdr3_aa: CASTRGTGGSYEQYF

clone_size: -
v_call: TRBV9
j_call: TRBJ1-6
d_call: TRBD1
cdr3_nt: TGTGCCAGCAGAACCTCGGACAGGGGCAATTCACCCCTCCACTTT
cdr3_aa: CASRTSDRGNSPLHF

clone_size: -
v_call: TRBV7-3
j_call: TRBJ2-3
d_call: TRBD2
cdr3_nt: TGTGCCAGCAGCTGGGGACTACCGACAGATACGCAGTATTTT
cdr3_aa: CASSWGLPTDTQYF

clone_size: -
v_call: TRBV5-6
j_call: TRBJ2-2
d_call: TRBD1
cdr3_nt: TGTGCCAGCAGCTCAATCGGACAGGGCCACGGGGAGCTGTTTTTT
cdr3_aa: CASSSIGQGHGELFF

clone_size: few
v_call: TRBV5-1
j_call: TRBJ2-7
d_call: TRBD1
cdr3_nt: TGCGCCAGCAGCCCCCCGGGACAGCCCACGGAGCAGTACTTC
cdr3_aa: CASSPPGQPTEQYF

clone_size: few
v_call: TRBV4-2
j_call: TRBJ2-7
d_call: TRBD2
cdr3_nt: TGTGCCAGCAGCCAAGAAGCTAGCGGGACTCCCTACGAGCAGTACTTC
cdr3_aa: CASSQEASGTPYEQYF

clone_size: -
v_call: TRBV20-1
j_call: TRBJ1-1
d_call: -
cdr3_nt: TGCAGTGTTGAAGGGACAACTGAAGCCTTCTTT
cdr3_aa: CSVEGTTEAFF

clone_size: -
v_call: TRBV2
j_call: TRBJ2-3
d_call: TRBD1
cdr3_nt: TGTGCCACCTCTTACGGGACAGACACAGATACGCAGTATTTT
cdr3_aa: CATSYGTDTDTQYF

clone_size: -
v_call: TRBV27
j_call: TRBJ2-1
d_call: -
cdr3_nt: TGTGCCACTCAACCGAGTCTACGCAATGAGCAGTTCTTC
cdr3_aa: CATQPSLRNEQFF

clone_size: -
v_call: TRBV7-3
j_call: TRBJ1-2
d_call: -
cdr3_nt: TGTGCCAGCAGCTTAGGGGCGGCCTATGGCTACACCTTC
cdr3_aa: CASSLGAAYGYTF

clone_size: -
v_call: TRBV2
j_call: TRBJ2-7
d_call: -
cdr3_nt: TGTGCCAGCAGTGAAGGAGGTGCCCCCTCCTACGAGCAGTACTTC
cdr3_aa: CASSEGGAPSYEQYF

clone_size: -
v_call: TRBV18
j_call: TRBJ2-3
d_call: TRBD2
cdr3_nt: TGTGCCAGCTCACCAATGGCGGGAGGGCCAACAGATACGCAGTATTTT
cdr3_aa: CASSPMAGGPTDTQYF

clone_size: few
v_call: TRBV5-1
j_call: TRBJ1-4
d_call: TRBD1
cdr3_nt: TGCGCCAGCAGCCTTACAGGGGATAATGAAAAACTGTTTTTT
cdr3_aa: CASSLTGDNEKLFF

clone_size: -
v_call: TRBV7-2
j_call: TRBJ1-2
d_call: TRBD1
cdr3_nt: TGTGCCAGCAGCCAGAGCAGGGGGCACTACTATGGCTACACCTTC
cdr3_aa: CASSQSRGHYYGYTF

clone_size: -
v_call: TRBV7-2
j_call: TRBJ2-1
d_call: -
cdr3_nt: TGTGCCAGCAGCCCCTCGGGTAGCGGAACCTACAATGAGCAGTTCTTC
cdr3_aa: CASSPSGSGTYNEQFF

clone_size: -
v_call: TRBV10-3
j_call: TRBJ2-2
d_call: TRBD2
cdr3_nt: TGTGCCATCAGTGATGTTGGACTAGCGAAAAACACCGGGGAGCTGTTTTTT
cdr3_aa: CAISDVGLAKNTGELFF

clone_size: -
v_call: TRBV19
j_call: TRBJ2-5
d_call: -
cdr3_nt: TGTGCCAGTAGTATTACAGGTGGGGAGACCCAGTACTTC
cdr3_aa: CASSITGGETQYF

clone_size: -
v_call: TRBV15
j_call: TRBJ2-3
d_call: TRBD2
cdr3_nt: TGTGCCACCAGCAGAGTATTAGCGGGAGACACAGATACGCAGTATTTT
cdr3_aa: CATSRVLAGDTDTQYF

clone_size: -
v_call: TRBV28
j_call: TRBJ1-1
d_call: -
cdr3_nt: TGTGCCAGCACCTTAAATCCGACTGCGACTGAAGCTTTCTTT
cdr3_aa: CASTLNPTATEAFF

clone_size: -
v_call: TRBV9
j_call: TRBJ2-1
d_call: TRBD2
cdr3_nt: TGTGCCAGCAGCCCCGTAGCGGGCCTCGAATACAATGAGCAGTTCTTC
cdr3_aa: CASSPVAGLEYNEQFF

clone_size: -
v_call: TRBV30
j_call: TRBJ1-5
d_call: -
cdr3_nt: TGTGCCTGGAGTGTACAGGGTGTTCAGCCCCAGCATTTT
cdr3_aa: CAWSVQGVQPQHF

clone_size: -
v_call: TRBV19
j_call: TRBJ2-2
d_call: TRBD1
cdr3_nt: TGTGCCAGTAGAGTGTGGAGACAGGGTAACACCGGGGAGCTGTTTTTT
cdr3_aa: CASRVWRQGNTGELFF

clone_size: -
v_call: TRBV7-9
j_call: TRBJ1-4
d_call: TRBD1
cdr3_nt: TGTGCCAGCAGTTCTCAGTACCGGACAGGGGTTAGTGAAAAACTGTTTTTT
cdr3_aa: CASSSQYRTGVSEKLFF

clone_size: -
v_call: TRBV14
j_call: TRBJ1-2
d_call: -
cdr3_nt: TGTGCCAGCAGCCTAGGGGATTACGGCTACACCTTC
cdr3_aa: CASSLGDYGYTF

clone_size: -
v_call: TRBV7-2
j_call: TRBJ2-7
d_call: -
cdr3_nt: TGTGCCAGCAGCTTAGACGTCGGGAGGCAGTACTTC
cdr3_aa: CASSLDVGRQYF

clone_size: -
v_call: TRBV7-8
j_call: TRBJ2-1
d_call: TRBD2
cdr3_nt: TGTGCCAGCAAGGGCGGGAGGACTTATTCCTCCTACAATGAGCAGTTCTTC
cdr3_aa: CASKGGRTYSSYNEQFF

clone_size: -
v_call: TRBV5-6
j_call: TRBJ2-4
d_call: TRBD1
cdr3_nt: TGTGCCAGCAGCAGGACAGGGCTCGTAGCCAAAAACATTCAGTACTTC
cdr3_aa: CASSRTGLVAKNIQYF

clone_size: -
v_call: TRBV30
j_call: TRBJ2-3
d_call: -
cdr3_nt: TGTGCCTGGAGCCCGACAGATACGCAGTATTTT
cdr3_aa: CAWSPTDTQYF

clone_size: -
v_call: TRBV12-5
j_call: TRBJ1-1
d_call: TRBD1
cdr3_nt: TGTGCTAGTGGGCACCTCACGACAGGGGCTGAAGCTTTCTTT
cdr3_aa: CASGHLTTGAEAFF

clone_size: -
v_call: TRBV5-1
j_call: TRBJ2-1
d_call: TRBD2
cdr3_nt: TGCGCCAGCAGCTTGGTAGCGGGGCCAGACTACAATGAGCAGTTCTTC
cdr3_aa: CASSLVAGPDYNEQFF

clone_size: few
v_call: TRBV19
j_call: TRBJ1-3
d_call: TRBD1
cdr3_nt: TGTGCCAGTAGAGGACAGGGAGGCTCTGGAAACACCATATATTTT
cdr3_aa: CASRGQGGSGNTIYF

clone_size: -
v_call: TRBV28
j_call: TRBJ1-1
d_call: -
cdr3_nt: TGTGCCAGCAGAATTAGGGGCACTGAAGCTTTCTTT
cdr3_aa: CASRIRGTEAFF

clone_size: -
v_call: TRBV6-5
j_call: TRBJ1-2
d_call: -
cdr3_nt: TGTGCCAGCAGTTACTTTCGGGGCTATGGCTACACCTTC
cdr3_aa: CASSYFRGYGYTF

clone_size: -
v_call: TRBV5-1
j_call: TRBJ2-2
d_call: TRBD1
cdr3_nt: TGCGCCAGCAGCCTACCAAAGGGGGCCCCCCACACCGGGGAGCTGTTTTTT
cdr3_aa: CASSLPKGAPHTGELFF

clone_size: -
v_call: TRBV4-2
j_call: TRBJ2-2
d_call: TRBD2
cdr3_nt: TGTGCCAGCAGCCTCCCATACGCGGGAGCCCCCGGGGAGCTGTTTTTT
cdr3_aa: CASSLPYAGAPGELFF

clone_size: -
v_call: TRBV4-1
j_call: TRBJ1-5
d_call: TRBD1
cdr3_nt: TGCGCCAGCAGCCAAGTGGGGTTGGGACAGGGGGCACGCCAGCCCCAGCATTTT
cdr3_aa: CASSQVGLGQGARQPQHF

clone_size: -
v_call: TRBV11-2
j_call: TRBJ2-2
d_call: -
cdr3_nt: TGTGCCAGCAGCTTAGTCGCCGGGGAGCTGTTTTTT
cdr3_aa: CASSLVAGELFF

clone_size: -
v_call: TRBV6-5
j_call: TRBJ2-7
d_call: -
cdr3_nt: TGTGCCAGCAGTTCAGGACAGACCTACGAGCAGTACTTC
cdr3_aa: CASSSGQTYEQYF

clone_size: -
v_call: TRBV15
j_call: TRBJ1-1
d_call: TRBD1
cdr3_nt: TGTGCCACCAGCAGACTACAGGGGAAAGCTTTCTTT
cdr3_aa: CATSRLQGKAFF

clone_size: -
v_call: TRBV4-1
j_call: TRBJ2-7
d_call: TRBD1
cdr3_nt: TGCGCCAGCAGCCAACCGTCACAGGGGGCGATCTACGAGCAGTACTTC
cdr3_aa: CASSQPSQGAIYEQYF

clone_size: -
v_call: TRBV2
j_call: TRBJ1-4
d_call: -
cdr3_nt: TGTGCCAGCAGTGTGGGGGCAGTTGAAAAACTGTTTTTT
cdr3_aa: CASSVGAVEKLFF

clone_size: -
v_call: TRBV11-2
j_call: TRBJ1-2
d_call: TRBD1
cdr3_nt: TGTGCCAGCAGCCCGACAGGGGGACGGGGTGGCTACACCTTC
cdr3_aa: CASSPTGGRGGYTF

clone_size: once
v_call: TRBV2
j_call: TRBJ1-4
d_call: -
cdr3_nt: TGTGCCAGCAGTTACATAGACTCTGCGTTCGAAAAACTGTTTTTT
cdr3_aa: CASSYIDSAFEKLFF

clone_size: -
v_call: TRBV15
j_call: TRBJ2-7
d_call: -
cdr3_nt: TGTGCCACCAGCAGAGATCTTGGGGGGGCGACCTACGAGCAGTACTTC
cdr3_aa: CATSRDLGGATYEQYF

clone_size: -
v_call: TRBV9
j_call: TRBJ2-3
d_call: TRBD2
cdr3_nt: TGTGCCAGCAGCGTAGGGGGGGGGACCACAGATACGCAGTATTTT
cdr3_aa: CASSVGGGTTDTQYF

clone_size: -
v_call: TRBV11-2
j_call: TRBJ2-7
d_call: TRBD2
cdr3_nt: TGTGCCAGCAGCTTAAGGAGGTCTAGCGGGGCTTACGAGCAGTACTTC
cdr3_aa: CASSLRRSSGAYEQYF